These 12 T cell receptor beta chains were all obtained from the same sample, sequenced in a study of post-analysis software for immune sequencing data. General observations from the study: A handful of TRBV segments were significantly more frequent in patients than in controls. TRBV5-6, TRBV5-1 and TRBV20-1 were among these segments.

Every TCR beta cDNA library bore unique molecular identifiers. TCRdb called the PCR reads again in MiXCR, with one record for every CDR3 protein. The sample shows roughly 600,000 distinct CDR3 sequences, around 47% of them seen only once. These receptors are not linked to any known antigen. Sequencing was done on a sample of blood. Source of these receptors: a girl between 10 and 17 years old with multiple sclerosis.

The rearrangement links TRBV3-1 to TRBJ2-5, with D possibly matching TRBD2 (5 bases). Germline CDR1 is LGHDT and CDR2 is YNNKEL (reference sequence). This CDR3 is built from 13 residues. The V and J ends lost 8 bases and 11 bases respectively, with 21 bases between them. The CDR3 DNA sequence: TGTGCCAGCCTTTCTCCTTTAGCGTCTGAGCAGTACTTC. It encodes CASLSPLASEQYF.

The chain couples TRBV21-1 to TRBJ2-4; the D call in the table, TRBD2, was not verified against the DNA. TRBV21-1 is a pseudogene locus. The CDR3 runs to 15 residues. CDR3: CASSRRLEAKNIQYF. CDR3 in DNA: TGTGCCAGCAGCAGGAGGTTAGAAGCCAAAAACATTCAGTACTTC.

The chain combines TRBV7-2 with TRBJ2-1; 13 nucleotides agree with TRBD2. The CDR3 has 15 residues. V shed 5 bases and J 9 bases; nucleotides not matched to a gene: 7. CDR1 is SGHTA, CDR2 FQGNSA, per germline. This CDR3 is CASSPRLAGGPEQFF. The CDR3 DNA reads as TGTGCCAGCAGCCCTCGACTAGCGGGGGGCCCTGAGCAGTTCTTC.

This clonotype showed up just a few times. The chain uses TRBV12-3 or TRBV12-4 and TRBJ2-7; D unresolved. CDR3 length equals 14 residues. The V gene lost 1 base and the J gene lost 3 bases, with 10 bases spanning the gap. In nucleotides, the CDR3 is TGTGCCAGCAGTTTAGGGGGTGGGATCTACGAGCAGTACTTC. It encodes CASSLGGGIYEQYF.

The chain combines TRBV4-1 with TRBJ2-4, with D possibly TRBD1 on 6 matching bases. Germline V gene lookup returns CDR1 MGHRA and CDR2 YSYEKL. V gave up 2 bases and J gave up 6 bases, with 14 bases separating them. There are 15 residues in the CDR3. CDR3 sequence reads: CASSQSDSRSNIQYF. CDR3 in DNA: TGCGCCAGCAGCCAATCGGACAGCAGATCAAACATTCAGTACTTC.

The sample holds a few counts of this clonotype. This sequence joins TRBV10-1 and TRBJ2-1; 7 bases map to TRBD1. This CDR3 is 15 amino acids long. Germline V gene lookup returns CDR1 WNHNN and CDR2 SYGVQD (reference sequence). Germline trimming cut 7 bases from V and 1 base from J; bases unmatched to any gene: 7. As DNA, the CDR3 is TGCGCCAGCACTCTGACAGGGAGTTCCTACAATGAGCAGTTCTTC. Its translation: CASTLTGSSYNEQFF.

The chain links TRBV9 to TRBJ1-4; no clear D gene. The CDR3 is 17 amino acids. CDR1 is SGDLS and CDR2 is YYNGEE in the germline V gene. Trimming cost V 4 bases and J 0 bases, with 16 bases left between them. CDR3: CASSPRPGRTTNEKLFF. Here the CDR3 DNA reads TGTGCCAGCAGCCCCCGCCCAGGACGGACAACTAATGAAAAACTGTTTTTT.

The V gene is TRBV29-1, the J gene TRBJ2-1, with 7 bases lining up with TRBD2. Trimming at V came to 4 bases and at J to 9 bases, leaving 3 bases not matched to a gene. This CDR3 spans 11 amino acids. Germline V gives CDR1 SQVTM, CDR2 ANQGSEA. Written as DNA, the CDR3 is TGCAGCGTTGGAACTAGCGCTGAGCAGTTCTTC. Protein: CSVGTSAEQFF.

The table lists this clonotype with a few counts. The V and J genes are TRBV20-1 and TRBJ2-3, with 7 bases lining up with TRBD1. CDR3 length: 16 amino acids. With 6 bases clipped from V and 0 bases from J, the junction kept 12 bases outside the gene matches. CDR1 and CDR2 from the germline V gene are DFQATT and SNEGSKA (reference sequence). The DNA of the CDR3 is TGCAGTGCCACCCTACAGGGGACCCCTAGCACAGATACGCAGTATTTT. It specifies CSATLQGTPSTDTQYF.

CDR3 DNA sequence: TGTGCCAGCAGCCCGGACAGGGTCGGAAATTCACCCCTCCACTTT. This sequence encodes CASSPDRVGNSPLHF. This chain uses TRBV11-1 with TRBJ1-6, with 8 bases aligning to TRBD1. The CDR3 is made up of 15 amino acids. J was trimmed by 7 bases and V by 5 bases; bases with no gene match: 7. Germline V gene data show CDR1 as SGHAT and CDR2 as FQDESV (reference sequence).

This clonotype was seen a few times. V is TRBV15 and J is TRBJ2-7; 7 nucleotides line up with TRBD1. The CDR3 extends over 14 amino acids. The trim removed 0 bases at V and 3 bases at J, leaving 2 bases unmatched. Per the germline V gene, CDR1 is LNHNV and CDR2 is YYDKDF (reference sequence). The CDR3 protein is CATSRERQGYEQYF. Here the CDR3 DNA reads TGTGCCACCAGCAGAGAGCGACAGGGCTACGAGCAGTACTTC.

This chain uses TRBV12-3 or TRBV12-4 with TRBJ2-7; D possibly matches TRBD1 or TRBD2 (5 bases each). The CDR3 is 14 residues long. Trimming pared 6 bases from V and 6 bases from J, leaving 18 bases between. CDR3 coding DNA: TGTGCCAGCAGCTATACCTCCCTTGGGGGCGAGCAGTACTTC. Amino acids: CASSYTSLGGEQYF.